This T cell receptor beta chain derives from a study of Ad26.COV2.S vaccination and SARS-CoV-2 variants. Regarding treatment: roughly 20 received Ad26.COV2.S at low or high dose, single or two shots; about 5 received placebo; per-sample allocation not given. Sampling took place 63 days after the first vaccine or placebo injection. For this clone: Within the sample, other DNA sequences also encode this same CDR3.

Assay: immunoSEQ multiplex PCR; the TCRdb copy retains only in-frame clones and omits some. The table lists 510,000 or so clones, roughly 87% of them singletons, with roughly 13% in the top ten. V lost 2 bases, J lost 0 bases, and 8 bases lay in between. Per germline, CDR1 SGDLS and CDR2 YYNGEE. There are 14 residues in the CDR3. Sequenced here: peripheral blood, sampled in a trial of Ad26.COV2.S vaccine versus placebo. V usage is TRBV9 and J usage is TRBJ1-1; D gene uncertain. The TCR comes from a person between 18 and 65 years old who received the Ad26.COV2.S COVID-19 vaccine or a placebo. The CDR3 loop is CASSVGSMNTEAFF. DNA of the CDR3: TGTGCCAGCAGCGTCGGCTCCATGAACACTGAAGCTTTCTTT.